A single T cell receptor beta chain is shown here with its context. These data come from a study of OX40 agonist ivuxolimab in advanced cancers. The repertoire was sequenced with immunoSEQ multiplex PCR; TCRdb's copy has only in-frame clones and lacks some. The top ten clones hold over 9.5% of a sample with tens of thousands of clones, 80% to 90% of them seen once. The source is an adult with an advanced solid tumor such as melanoma, head and neck, liver or kidney cancer. This specimen was CD4+ or CD8+ T cells sorted from blood, taken in a trial of the OX40 agonist ivuxolimab.

This CDR3 is CASSSRTSGITGELFF. The CDR3 region has the DNA TGTGCCAGCAGCTCCCGGACTAGCGGGATTACCGGGGAGCTGTTTTTT. The V call is TRBV9, the J call TRBJ2-2; TRBD2 matches 12 bases. V lost 4 bases, J lost 5 bases, and 6 bases stayed unmatched. Germline V gene data show CDR1 as SGDLS and CDR2 as YYNGEE. CDR3 length: 16 residues.